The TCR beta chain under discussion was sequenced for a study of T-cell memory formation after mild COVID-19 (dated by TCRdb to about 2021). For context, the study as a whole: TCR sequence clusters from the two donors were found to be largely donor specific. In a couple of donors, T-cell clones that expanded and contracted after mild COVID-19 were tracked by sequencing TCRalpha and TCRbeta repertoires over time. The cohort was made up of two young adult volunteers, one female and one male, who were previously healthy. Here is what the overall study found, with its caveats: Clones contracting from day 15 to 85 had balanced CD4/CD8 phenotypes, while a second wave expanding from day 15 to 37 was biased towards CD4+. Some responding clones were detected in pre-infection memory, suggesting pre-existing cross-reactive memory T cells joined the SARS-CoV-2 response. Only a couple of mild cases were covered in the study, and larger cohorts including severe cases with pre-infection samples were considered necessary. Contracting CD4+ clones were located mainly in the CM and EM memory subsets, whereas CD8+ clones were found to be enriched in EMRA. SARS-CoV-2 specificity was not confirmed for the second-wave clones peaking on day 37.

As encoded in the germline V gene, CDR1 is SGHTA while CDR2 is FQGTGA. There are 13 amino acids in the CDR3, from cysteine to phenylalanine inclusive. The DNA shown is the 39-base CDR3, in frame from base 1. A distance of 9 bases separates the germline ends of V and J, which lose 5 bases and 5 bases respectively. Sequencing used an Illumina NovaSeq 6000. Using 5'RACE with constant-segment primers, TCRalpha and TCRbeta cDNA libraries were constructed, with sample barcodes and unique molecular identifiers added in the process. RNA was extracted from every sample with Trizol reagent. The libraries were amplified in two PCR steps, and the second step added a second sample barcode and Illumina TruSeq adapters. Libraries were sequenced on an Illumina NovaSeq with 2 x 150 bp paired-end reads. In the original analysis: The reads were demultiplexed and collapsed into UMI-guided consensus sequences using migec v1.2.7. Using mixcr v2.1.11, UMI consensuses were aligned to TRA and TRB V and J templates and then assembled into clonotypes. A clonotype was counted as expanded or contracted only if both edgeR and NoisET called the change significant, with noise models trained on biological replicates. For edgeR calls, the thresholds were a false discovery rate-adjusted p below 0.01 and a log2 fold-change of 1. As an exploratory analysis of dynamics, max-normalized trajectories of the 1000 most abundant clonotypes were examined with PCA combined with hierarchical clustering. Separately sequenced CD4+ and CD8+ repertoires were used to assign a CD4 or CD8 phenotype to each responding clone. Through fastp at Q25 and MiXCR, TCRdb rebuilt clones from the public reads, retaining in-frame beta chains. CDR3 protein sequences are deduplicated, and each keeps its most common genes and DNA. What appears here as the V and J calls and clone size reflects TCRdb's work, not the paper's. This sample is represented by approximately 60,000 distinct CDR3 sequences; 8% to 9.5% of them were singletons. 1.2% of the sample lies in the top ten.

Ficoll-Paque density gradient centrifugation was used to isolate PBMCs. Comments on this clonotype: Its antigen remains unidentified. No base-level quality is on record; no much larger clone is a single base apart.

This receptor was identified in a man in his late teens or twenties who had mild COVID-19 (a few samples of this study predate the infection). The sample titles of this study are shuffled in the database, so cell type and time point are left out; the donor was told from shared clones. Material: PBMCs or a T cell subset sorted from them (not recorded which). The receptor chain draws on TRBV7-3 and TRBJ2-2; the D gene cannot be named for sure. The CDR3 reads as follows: CASSPSVTGELFF. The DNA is TGTGCCAGCAGCCCATCTGTAACCGGGGAGCTGTTTTTT.